These 12 T cell receptor beta chains came from one sample sequenced in a study of cytomegalovirus exposure and HLA in healthy donors. Primers for the PCR totalled 60 Vbeta and 13 Jbeta. The protocol was immunoSEQ multiplex PCR, while the TCRdb copy is restricted to in-frame clones and leaves out a portion. Here the sample spans fewer than 250,000 clones, about 83% being singletons. The material sequenced was PBMCs. These TCRs come from a girl aged 5 to 17 in good health and CMV-seronegative.

The rearrangement links TRBV10-3 to TRBJ2-7; 13 bases agree with TRBD2. This CDR3 region has 17 residues. From germline, CDR1 is ENHRY and CDR2 SYGVKD. The trim removed 6 bases at V and 5 bases at J, leaving 13 bases unmatched. CDR3: CAISEDGLAGVRNEQYF. The DNA of the CDR3 is TGTGCCATCAGCGAAGATGGACTAGCGGGAGTTCGGAACGAGCAGTACTTC.

This sequence joins TRBV19 and TRBJ1-4; 9 positions match TRBD1. Germline assignment: CDR1 LNHDA and CDR2 SQIVND (reference sequence). This CDR3 has 14 amino acids. Trimming removed 5 bases from V and 6 bases from J; junction bases left unmatched: 4. CDR3 coding DNA: TGTGCCAGTAGTGTCCGGACAGGGGATGAAAAACTGTTTTTT. It codes for CASSVRTGDEKLFF.

The chain recombines TRBV20-1 with TRBJ2-5; TRBD1 is a possible D gene (5 bases). The CDR3 spans 11 residues. V lost 3 bases, J lost 13 bases, and 15 bases lay in between. The germline gives CDR1 DFQATT, CDR2 SNEGSKA (reference sequence). The CDR3: CSASVRAQGYF. DNA of the CDR3: TGCAGTGCTAGTGTCAGGGCCCAGGGGTACTTC.

This chain links TRBV28 with TRBJ2-7; D is unclear. Germline V gene data show CDR1 as MDHEN and CDR2 as SYDVKM. Trimming took 6 bases from V and 1 from J, leaving 13 bases between them. CDR3 length: 14 amino acids. In nucleotides, the CDR3 is TGTGCCAGCAGCCGTACCGCAGGTTCCTACGAGCAGTACTTC. Its translation is CASSRTAGSYEQYF. Supplemented by reference TRBV28 and TRBJ2-7, the full variable domain reads DVKVTQSSRYLVKRTGEKVFLECVQDMDHENMFWYRQDPGLGLRLIYFSYDVKMKEKGDIPEGYSVSREKKERFSLILESASTNQTSMYLCASSRTAGSYEQYFGPGTRLTVT.

The CDR3 coding sequence is TGCAGCGTTTCCAGACAGTTCAATAGTCCCGGGGAGCTGTTTTTT. Encoded protein: CSVSRQFNSPGELFF. The chain links TRBV29-1 to TRBJ2-2, with D possibly being TRBD1 (5 bases). Trimming shortened V by 5 bases and J by 6 bases, and 19 bases separated the two germline ends. Germline V gives CDR1 SQVTM, CDR2 ANQGSEA. The length of the CDR3 is 15 residues.

As for this clone: One junction end does not reproduce the germline sequence, and a read error may be involved. The chain carries TRBV7-9 and TRBJ2-1, with D hard to call. Germline CDR1 reads SEHNR; CDR2 reads FQNEAQ (reference sequence). The CDR3 runs to 14 residues. In DNA, the CDR3 is TGTTCCAGCACCTCTGGTCAGGTTCGCAATGAGCAGTTCTTC. Protein product: CSSTSGQVRNEQFF. The full variable domain, with the rest looked up from reference TRBV7-9 and TRBJ2-1, is DTGVSQNPRHKITKRGQNVTFRCDPISEHNRLYWYRQTLGQGPEFLTYFQNEAQLEKSRLLSDRFSAERPKGSFSTLEIQRTEQGDSAMYLCSSTSGQVRNEQFFGPGTRLTVL.

The chain combines TRBV27 with TRBJ1-2; TRBD1 matches at 10 bases. The CDR3 sequence is 15 residues long. Germline V CDR1 and CDR2: MNHEY, SMNVEV (reference sequence). The J segment lost 2 bases and the V segment lost 5 bases, leaving 5 bases of the junction unmatched. Here the CDR3 reads CASSPRQGANYGYTF. The CDR3 DNA is TGTGCCAGCAGTCCCCGACAGGGGGCAAACTATGGCTACACCTTC.

The rearrangement joins TRBV30 to TRBJ2-5; the match to TRBD1 covers 7 bases. The J call could be wrong; TRBJ2-7 is a better fit for the DNA end. From germline, CDR1 is GTSNPN and CDR2 SVGIG (reference sequence). The CDR3 consists of 12 residues. CDR3 in amino acids: CAWTQTGTEQYF. The CDR3, as DNA: TGTGCCTGGACCCAGACAGGGACCGAGCAGTACTTC.

Written as DNA, the CDR3 is TGCGCCAGCAGCGGGGGACTAGCGGGGACCAATGAGCAGTTCTTC. It encodes CASSGGLAGTNEQFF. The chain uses TRBV5-1 and TRBJ2-1; 13 bases map to TRBD2. V was clipped by 4 bases and J by 6 bases; unmatched bases: 4. The germline gives CDR1 SGHRS, CDR2 YFSETQ. The CDR3 covers 15 residues. The variable domain in full, completed from reference TRBV5-1 and TRBJ2-1, reads KAGVTQTPRYLIKTRGQQVTLSCSPISGHRSVSWYQQTPGQGLQFLFEYFSETQRNKGNFPGRFSGRQFSNSRSEMNVSTLELGDSALYLCASSGGLAGTNEQFFGPGTRLTVL.

The V gene is TRBV28, the J gene TRBJ1-2; 7 bases fit TRBD1. The CDR3 is made up of 14 amino acids. Trimming at V came to 6 bases and at J to 8 bases, leaving 12 bases not matched to a gene. Germline CDR1 reads MDHEN; CDR2 reads SYDVKM. The CDR3 DNA follows: TGTGCCAGCAGCGAGACAGGGCGCAGTGGGGGCTACACCTTC. Protein sequence: CASSETGRSGGYTF.

This chain links TRBV18 with TRBJ2-1; maybe TRBD2 (5 bases). CDR3 length equals 14 residues. V was clipped by 6 bases and J by 5 bases, with 14 bases between them. The germline V gene encodes CDR1 KGHSH and CDR2 LQKENI. CDR3 loop: CASSHTQTNNEQFF. As DNA, the CDR3 is TGTGCCAGCTCTCATACCCAGACTAACAATGAGCAGTTCTTC.

This chain connects TRBV4-1 to TRBJ1-2, with 11 bases identical to TRBD1. This CDR3 is 16 amino acids long. V was clipped by 1 base and J by 5 bases; unmatched bases: 6. Germline CDR1 is MGHRA and CDR2 is YSYEKL. CDR3 sequence reads: CASSQVTGTGGYGYTF. The DNA for the CDR3 is TGCGCCAGCAGCCAAGTCACCGGGACAGGGGGATATGGCTACACCTTC.